The 28 T cell receptor beta chains below all came from one sample that was sequenced in a study of shared clonotypes between healthy human individuals. The table came from immunoSEQ multiplex PCR; TCRdb's copy has only in-frame clones and leaves some out. This table has roughly 1,100,000 clones, 65% to 80% appearing once. The sample consisted of memory CD4+ T cells sorted from blood. The subset: CD45RA-negative fraction. The source is a man between 18 and 35 years old in good health.

CDR3 DNA sequence: TGCGCCAGTCGACAGGGACCGAACACTGAAGCTTTCTTT. Its protein product is CASRQGPNTEAFF. J is TRBJ1-1 and V is TRBV10-1, with 7 bases identical to TRBD1. Unmatched junction bases numbered 5, after V lost 9 bases and J lost 1 base. The CDR3 has 13 residues. From germline, CDR1 is WNHNN and CDR2 SYGVQD (reference sequence).

The chain combines TRBV5-5 with TRBJ1-2; D remains unclear. The length of the CDR3 is 14 residues. Trimming removed 7 bases from V and 8 bases from J, with 21 bases in between. The germline gives CDR1 SGHKS, CDR2 YYEKEE (reference sequence). The DNA of the CDR3 is TGTGCCAGCCGAGAGAGTGATACCCACCTCGGCTACACCTTC. It is translated as CASRESDTHLGYTF.

The chain joins TRBV5-6 to TRBJ1-6; TRBD1 is a possible D gene (6 bases). The germline V gene encodes CDR1 SGHDT and CDR2 YYEEEE. The V end lost 0 bases, the J end lost 10 bases, and 14 bases lay between the germline ends. This CDR3 spans 15 amino acids. This CDR3 reads CASSLALAGDSPLHF. The CDR3 nucleotides read TGTGCCAGCAGCTTGGCTTTGGCAGGGGACTCACCCCTCCACTTT.

The chain recombines TRBV11-2 with TRBJ2-5, with 7 bases that match TRBD1. The CDR3 spans 14 residues. J lost 9 bases, V lost 1 base, and 8 bases had no gene match. CDR1 and CDR2 (germline): SGHAT, FQNNGV. CDR3 DNA sequence: TGTGCCAGCAGCTTAGTAGGGGGCCCGTGGTCCCAGTACTTC. Residues: CASSLVGGPWSQYF.

The rearrangement links TRBV5-8 to TRBJ2-1; 13 bases line up with TRBD2. V was pared by 4 bases and J by 8 bases, with 15 bases of the junction left unmatched. The germline CDR1 and CDR2 sequences are SGHTS and YDEGEE. CDR3 size: 18 residues. The CDR3 DNA reads as TGTGCCAGCAGCACGGGACTAGCGGGAAGATTTGGGGGAGATGAGCAGTTCTTC. Amino acids: CASSTGLAGRFGGDEQFF.

V is TRBV10-3 and J is TRBJ2-3, with 10 bases aligning to TRBD2. The CDR3 covers 13 residues. V shed 9 bases, J shed 3 bases, and the junction held 3 bases outside the gene matches. CDR1 and CDR2 from the germline V gene are ENHRY and SYGVKD. As DNA, the CDR3 is TGTGCCATTCTAGCGGGAGCGACAGATACGCAGTATTTT. Translating it yields CAILAGATDTQYF.

V is TRBV5-6 and J is TRBJ1-3; D not certain. Germline V CDR1 and CDR2: SGHDT, YYEEEE. V was clipped by 5 bases and J by 1 base, with 4 bases between them. The CDR3 length is 12 residues. CDR3 sequence: CASRSSGNTIYF. The CDR3 nucleotides are TGTGCCAGCAGAAGTTCTGGAAACACCATATATTTT.

This clone appeared a few times. Distinct nucleotide sequences in the sample also encode this CDR3. The V gene is TRBV18, the J gene TRBJ1-1, with 8 bases that match TRBD1. There are 16 residues in the CDR3. The J segment lost 0 bases and the V segment lost 3 bases, leaving 6 bases of the junction unmatched. From germline, CDR1 is KGHSH and CDR2 LQKENI. The chain's CDR3 is CASSPSGQGMNTEAFF. CDR3 sequence (DNA): TGTGCCAGCTCACCTTCAGGACAGGGCATGAACACTGAAGCTTTCTTT.

The chain is built from TRBV6-6 and TRBJ2-7, with 7 bases aligning to TRBD1. The length of the CDR3 is 12 residues. V was pared by 2 bases and J by 5 bases, with 0 bases of the junction left unmatched. Germline V CDR1 and CDR2: MNHNY, SVGAGI (reference sequence). CDR3 nucleotide sequence: TGTGCCAGCAGTTACACAGGGGACGAGCAGTACTTC. It codes for CASSYTGDEQYF.

The chain links TRBV11-2 to TRBJ2-1, with 7 bases that match TRBD1. With 6 bases clipped from V and 1 base from J, the junction kept 9 bases outside the gene matches. The CDR3 totals 16 residues. In germline, CDR1 is SGHAT, CDR2 FQNNGV. CDR3 in DNA: TGTGCCAGCAGAAACGAAAGACAGGGTTCCTACAATGAGCAGTTCTTC. This sequence encodes CASRNERQGSYNEQFF.

This chain connects TRBV7-9 to TRBJ1-4, with D possibly matching TRBD1 (5 bases). The V end was cut by 6 bases, the J end by 9 bases, with 20 bases between. Looked up from germline, CDR1 is SEHNR and CDR2 is FQNEAQ (reference sequence). The CDR3 is 15 amino acids. The CDR3: CASSLLGPGVKKLFF. In DNA, the CDR3 is TGTGCCAGCAGTCTGCTGGGGCCCGGCGTGAAAAAACTGTTTTTT.

The V gene is TRBV9, the J gene TRBJ2-5; D might be TRBD1 or TRBD2, each matching 5 bases. Germline V lookup: CDR1 SGDLS, CDR2 YYNGEE. The ends were cut back, 5 bases at V and 9 bases at J, with 23 bases in the middle. The CDR3 has 15 residues. The CDR3 loop reads CASSQDGDPFRPQYF. CDR3 nucleotide sequence: TGTGCCAGCAGTCAAGACGGGGACCCTTTTCGCCCCCAGTACTTC.

This clone appeared a few times. The sample carries other DNA sequences with the same CDR3. The J gene is TRBJ2-3, the V gene TRBV5-1, with D possibly TRBD2 on 5 matching bases. The CDR3 has 16 residues. The germline CDR1 and CDR2 sequences are SGHRS and YFSETQ. Trimming took off 4 bases at V and 0 bases at J, with 15 bases between the two ends. The chain's CDR3 is CASSPGRGTSTDTQYF. For the CDR3, the DNA is TGCGCCAGCAGCCCCGGACGGGGAACTAGCACAGATACGCAGTATTTT.

The chain uses TRBV6-1 and TRBJ1-4; D unclear. Germline V gene sequence: CDR1 MNHNS, CDR2 SASEGT. V lost 3 bases and J lost 8, with 13 bases in between. The CDR3 runs 14 residues. The CDR3 DNA reads TGTGCCAGCAGTGATTGGAGACAAGGCGAAAAACTGTTTTTT. The encoded protein is CASSDWRQGEKLFF.

The CDR3 reads CASSRRFRPTEAFF. The CDR3 DNA sequence: TGTGCCAGCAGCAGGAGGTTTAGGCCCACTGAAGCTTTCTTT. The V call is TRBV14, the J call TRBJ1-1; D ambiguous. The CDR3 contains 14 residues. Trimming pared 5 bases from V and 4 bases from J, leaving 14 bases between. Germline V gene data show CDR1 as SGHDN and CDR2 as FVKESK.

This chain joins TRBV9 and TRBJ2-5; D is uncertain. Per germline, CDR1 SGDLS and CDR2 YYNGEE. This CDR3 is built from 15 residues. V was clipped by 4 bases and J by 5 bases, with 18 bases between them. This CDR3 reads CASSPRSAIYETQYF. The CDR3 nucleotides read TGTGCCAGCAGCCCCCGGAGCGCTATTTACGAGACCCAGTACTTC. The full variable domain, completed using reference TRBV9 and TRBJ2-5, is DSGVTQTPKHLITATGQRVTLRCSPRSGDLSVYWYQQSLDQGLQFLIQYYNGEERAKGNILERFSAQQFPDLHSELNLSSLELGDSALYFCASSPRSAIYETQYFGPGTRLLVL.

This clone was seen many times. The chain links TRBV6-1 to TRBJ1-1, with unresolved D. The CDR3 is 10 residues long. The ends were cut back, 11 bases at V and 2 bases at J, with 6 bases in the middle. Germline values: CDR1 MNHNS, CDR2 SASEGT. The CDR3 region is CAGRNTEAFF. The CDR3 DNA sequence: TGTGCCGGGAGAAACACTGAAGCTTTCTTT.

This chain joins TRBV5-1 and TRBJ2-2; 12 nucleotides line up with TRBD2. Trimming at V came to 4 bases and at J to 0 bases, leaving 4 bases not matched to a gene. Germline assignment: CDR1 SGHRS and CDR2 YFSETQ. The CDR3 is 17 amino acids. In DNA form, the CDR3 reads TGCGCCAGCAGCGAGGGACTAGCGGGCCCGAACACCGGGGAGCTGTTTTTT. Translation gives CASSEGLAGPNTGELFF.

This clone was detected only once. The chain combines TRBV5-1 with TRBJ2-3; D is unclear. Between the trimmed V and J ends, which lost 0 bases and 5 bases, there was a span of 13 bases. CDR3 size: 15 residues. CDR1 is SGHRS, CDR2 YFSETQ, per germline. Here the CDR3 reads CASSLAVSAQDTQYF. CDR3 DNA sequence: TGCGCCAGCAGCTTGGCGGTTTCCGCTCAAGATACGCAGTATTTT.

This clone was seen a handful of times. In nucleotides, the CDR3 is TGTGCCAGCAGCATCACCGGGACAGGGGACTACGAGCAGTACTTC. Translated: CASSITGTGDYEQYF. V is TRBV6-6 and J is TRBJ2-7, with 10 bases aligning to TRBD1. Losses at the gene ends were 6 bases for V and 3 bases for J; bases not matched to a gene: 8. Germline V gene lookup returns CDR1 MNHNY and CDR2 SVGAGI (reference sequence). This CDR3 is built from 15 residues.

The chain has TRBV2 and TRBJ2-3, with a possible D match to TRBD2 (6 bases). Trimming took 6 bases from V and 3 from J, leaving 16 bases between them. Germline assignment: CDR1 SNHLY and CDR2 FYNNEI. CDR3 length: 15 amino acids. CDR3 DNA sequence: TGTGCCAGCAGGGCGACTAGTTACAGGACAGATACGCAGTATTTT. Translation gives CASRATSYRTDTQYF.

The V and J genes are TRBV18 and TRBJ2-7; D remains ambiguous. This CDR3 is built from 15 residues. Trimming pared 1 base from V and 5 bases from J, leaving 15 bases between. Germline V gene sequence: CDR1 KGHSH, CDR2 LQKENI. This CDR3 reads CASSPQSIIGDEQYF. For the CDR3, the DNA is TGTGCCAGCTCACCACAAAGTATAATCGGCGACGAGCAGTACTTC.

This clone turned up a few times. This chain joins TRBV5-6 and TRBJ1-2, with D unresolved. V gave up 4 bases and J gave up 1 base, with 8 bases separating them. Germline V lookup: CDR1 SGHDT, CDR2 YYEEEE. The CDR3 is made up of 13 amino acids. This CDR3 reads CASSLDVNYGYTF. The DNA for the CDR3 is TGTGCCAGCAGCCTAGATGTTAACTATGGCTACACCTTC.

The chain joins TRBV30 to TRBJ2-5; weak D call: TRBD2 (5 bases). Per germline, CDR1 GTSNPN and CDR2 SVGIG (reference sequence). Trimming removed 0 bases from V and 11 bases from J, with 10 bases in between. The CDR3 runs 11 residues. For the CDR3, the DNA is TGTGCCTGGAGTGTACGTTGGGAGCAGTACTTC. This translates into CAWSVRWEQYF. Filled out from reference TRBV30 and TRBJ2-5, the complete variable domain reads SQTIHQWPATLVQPVGSPLSLECTVEGTSNPNLYWYRQAAGRGLQLLFYSVGIGQISSEVPQNLSASRPQDRQFILSSKKLLLSDSGFYLCAWSVRWEQYFGPGTRLLVL.

This sequence joins TRBV30 and TRBJ2-3; TRBD2 matches at 9 bases. V gave up 0 bases and J gave up 4 bases; unmatched junction bases: 11. This CDR3 is built from 17 residues. Germline V gene lookup returns CDR1 GTSNPN and CDR2 SVGIG (reference sequence). The DNA of the CDR3 is TGTGCCTGGAGTGTACGGCGTGTGGCGGGGGGGCCAGATACGCAGTATTTT. Residues: CAWSVRRVAGGPDTQYF.

The V and J genes are TRBV5-1 and TRBJ2-3, with D maybe TRBD2 (5 bases). The CDR3 runs to 17 residues. The V gene's germline CDR1 is SGHRS and CDR2 YFSETQ. V gave up 0 bases and J gave up 2 bases, with 16 bases separating them. CDR3 sequence (DNA): TGCGCCAGCAGCTTGGGAGGTAGGAGGTCCAACACAGATACGCAGTATTTT. The encoded protein is CASSLGGRRSNTDTQYF. Variable domain in full (rest from reference TRBV5-1 and TRBJ2-3): KAGVTQTPRYLIKTRGQQVTLSCSPISGHRSVSWYQQTPGQGLQFLFEYFSETQRNKGNFPGRFSGRQFSNSRSEMNVSTLELGDSALYLCASSLGGRRSNTDTQYFGPGTRLTVL.

To note about this clone: This CDR3 is also generated by other DNA sequences in the sample. V usage is TRBV5-4 and J usage is TRBJ2-3; TRBD1 or TRBD2 may be the D gene (6 bases each). This CDR3 comprises 13 residues. The V end was cut by 3 bases, the J end by 2 bases, with 7 bases between. Germline V CDR1 and CDR2: SGHNT, YYREEE (reference sequence). CDR3 loop: CASSWGATDTQYF. CDR3 in DNA: TGTGCCAGCAGCTGGGGGGCCACAGATACGCAGTATTTT. Full variable domain (missing parts from reference TRBV5-4 and TRBJ2-3): ETGVTQSPTHLIKTRGQQVTLRCSSQSGHNTVSWYQQALGQGPQFIFQYYREEENGRGNFPPRFSGLQFPNYSSELNVNALELDDSALYLCASSWGATDTQYFGPGTRLTVL.

The chain combines TRBV7-9 with TRBJ2-5; 8 bases align to TRBD2. V gave up 6 bases and J gave up 3 bases; unmatched junction bases: 3. The CDR3 spans 13 residues. Germline V gene data show CDR1 as SEHNR and CDR2 as FQNEAQ (reference sequence). Here the CDR3 DNA reads TGTGCCAGCAGACTAGCGGACGAAGAGACCCAGTACTTC. This sequence encodes CASRLADEETQYF.